A single sample gave rise to the 8 T cell receptor beta chains below, sequenced in a study of tumor-infiltrating lymphocytes in primary liver carcinoma. Without any cell sorting, about 20-32 mg of bulk tissue yielded co-extracted RNA and DNA. TCR beta cDNA came from 400 to 500 ng total RNA, primed with a constant-region primer. ARM-PCR, slightly modified, supplied the TCR beta libraries through three nested multiplex PCR rounds. A C-beta reverse primer and TRBV1-TRBV30 forward primers served in each of the first two PCR rounds, at ten to eleven cycles apiece. TCRdb re-derived calls from the multiplex PCR reads in MiXCR, one entry per CDR3 protein. The sample has some 20,000 distinct CDR3 sequences; 79% are singletons. The sequenced sample was liver tumor tissue from sampling region 4. Subset indicated: tumor region T4, right-lateral pole. These receptors were collected from a woman aged 25-40 years with primary liver carcinoma and hepatitis B virus infection.

On this clonotype itself: A read error may produce the germline difference seen at one junction end. CDR3 residues: CASSRRDRDYPYEQYF. CDR3 in DNA: TGTGCCAGCAGCCGCCGGGACAGGGATTACCCCTACGAGCAATATTTC. V and J are TRBV11-3 and TRBJ2-7; 9 positions match TRBD1. Per the germline V gene, CDR1 is SGHNT and CDR2 is YENEEA. This CDR3 is built from 16 residues.

The V gene is TRBV4-1, the J gene TRBJ2-1; tentative D call: TRBD1 (7 bases). V lost 4 bases and J lost 4, with 20 bases in between. The germline V gene has CDR1 MGHRA and CDR2 YSYEKL. The CDR3 runs to 17 residues. The CDR3 coding sequence is TGCGCCAGCAGCCTCACACAGGGGACTGGGGTATACAATGAGCAGTTCTTC. Its translation is CASSLTQGTGVYNEQFF.

V is TRBV4-3 and J is TRBJ2-7; TRBD1 matches 8 bases. The CDR3 has 14 residues. Germline assignment: CDR1 LGHNA and CDR2 YSLEER. CDR3 in DNA: TGCGCAGCAGCCAAGATCGATGGACAGGGCGAGCAGTACTTC. Its translation is CAAAKIDGQGEQYF.

As regards this clonotype: Mismatch with germline at one junction end may stem from a read error. J is TRBJ2-7 and V is TRBV5-1, with D perhaps TRBD1 or TRBD2 (5 bases each). This CDR3 comprises 14 residues. Germline CDR1 SGHRS, CDR2 YFSETQ. The CDR3 reads CASTRGTGSYEQYF. CDR3 in DNA: TGCGCCAGCACGAGGGGAACAGGTTCCTACGAGCAATACTTC.

The V and J genes are TRBV11-2 and TRBJ2-3; no reliable D call. V lost 9 bases and J lost 12, with 25 bases in between. CDR1 is SGHAT, CDR2 FQNNGV, per germline. The CDR3 loop spans 14 amino acids. CDR3 amino acids: CARSPQTHTDIQYF. CDR3 nucleotide sequence: TGTGCCAGAAGCCCACAAACTCACACAGATATACAGTATTTT.

A word on this clonotype: Sequence at one end of the junction differs from germline and may be a read error. The chain recombines TRBV18 with TRBJ2-2; D may be TRBD2 (5 bases). The CDR3 length is 18 residues. From germline, CDR1 is KGHSH and CDR2 LQKENI. The CDR3 here is CASSPPVLATTNTGELFF. CDR3 sequence (DNA): TGTGCCAGCTCACCACCGGTGCTAGCCACAACGAACACTGGGGAGCTGTTTTTT.

This clonotype is a singleton in its sample. As the CDR3 is not closed by the conserved phenylalanine or tryptophan, this likely results from a read error. The rearrangement uses TRBV11-2 and TRBJ1-1, with 7 nucleotides matching TRBD1. Germline-derived CDR1 and CDR2 are SGHAT and FQNNGV. This CDR3 spans 20 amino acids. As DNA, the CDR3 is TGTACCAGCAGCGCTCGGGACAGAGGGCGTAAGAGGTGGAGTAACACTGAAGCTTTCCTT. Its translation: CTSSARDRGRKRWSNTEAFL.

Remarks on this clonotype: The junction differs from germline at one of its ends, possibly a read error. The rearrangement links TRBV12-3 or TRBV12-4 to TRBJ2-7; TRBD1 or TRBD2 may be the D gene (6 bases each). This CDR3 spans 15 amino acids. This CDR3 reads CASSLRGQGNHGQHF. DNA for the CDR3: TGTGCCAGCAGTCTTCGGGGGCAGGGTAATCACGGGCAGCACTTC.